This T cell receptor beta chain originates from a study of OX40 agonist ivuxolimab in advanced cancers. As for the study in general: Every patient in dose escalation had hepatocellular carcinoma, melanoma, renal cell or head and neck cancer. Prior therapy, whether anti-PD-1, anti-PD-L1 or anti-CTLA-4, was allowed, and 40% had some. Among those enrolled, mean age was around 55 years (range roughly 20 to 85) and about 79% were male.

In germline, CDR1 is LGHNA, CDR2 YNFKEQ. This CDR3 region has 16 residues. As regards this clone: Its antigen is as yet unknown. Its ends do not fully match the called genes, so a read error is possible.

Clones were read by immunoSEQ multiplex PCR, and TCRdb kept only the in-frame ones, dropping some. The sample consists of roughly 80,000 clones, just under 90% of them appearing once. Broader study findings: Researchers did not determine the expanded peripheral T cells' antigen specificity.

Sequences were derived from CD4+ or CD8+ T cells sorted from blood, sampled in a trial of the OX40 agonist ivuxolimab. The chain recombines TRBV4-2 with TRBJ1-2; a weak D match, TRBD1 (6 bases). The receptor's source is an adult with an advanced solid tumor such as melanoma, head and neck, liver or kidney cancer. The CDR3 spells CASSQEPRGLNNGYTF. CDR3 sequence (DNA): TGTGCCAGCAGCCAAGAACCCCGGGGGCTTAACAATGGCTACACCTTC.